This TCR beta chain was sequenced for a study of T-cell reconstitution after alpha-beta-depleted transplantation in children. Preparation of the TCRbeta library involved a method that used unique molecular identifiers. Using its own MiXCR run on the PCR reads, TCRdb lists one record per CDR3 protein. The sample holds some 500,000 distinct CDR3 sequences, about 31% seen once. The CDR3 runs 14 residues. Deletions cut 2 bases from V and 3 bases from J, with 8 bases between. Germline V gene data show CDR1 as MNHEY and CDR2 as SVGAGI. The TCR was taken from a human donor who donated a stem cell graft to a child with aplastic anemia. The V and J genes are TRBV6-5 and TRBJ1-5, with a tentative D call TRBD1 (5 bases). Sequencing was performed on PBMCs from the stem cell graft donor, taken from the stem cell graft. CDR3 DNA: TGTGCCAGCAGTTACGACAGTCTCAATCAGCCCCAGCATTTT. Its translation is CASSYDSLNQPQHF.